Presented here are 27 T cell receptor beta chains from one specimen sequenced in a study of CD8 T cells in ankylosing spondylitis. General study results and limits: A TCR beta motif of roughly 8 highly homologous variants seemed to mark ankylosing spondylitis blood.

One entry per CDR3 protein results from TCRdb running MiXCR on the 5' RACE reads. Of a few hundred thousand distinct CDR3 sequences listed, 8% are singletons. Their antigens are not known. Specimen: blood, either unsorted or a sorted T cell fraction (not recorded which). The receptors originated from a male donor with ankylosing spondylitis.

This clonotype was seen a few times. The rearrangement uses TRBV12-3 or TRBV12-4 and TRBJ2-3; TRBD2 agrees at 7 bases. The CDR3 loop spans 19 amino acids. The chain's CDR3 is CTRSLAQTGGTSSTDTQYF. In DNA form, the CDR3 reads TGTACCCGCAGTTTAGCGCAGACGGGAGGCACTTCTAGCACAGATACGCAGTATTTT.

This clonotype came up many times. The chain employs TRBV29-1 and TRBJ1-1; D not resolved. The CDR3 has 14 amino acids. Germline assignment: CDR1 SQVTM and CDR2 ANQGSEA. Trimming took 4 bases from V and 0 from J, leaving 12 bases between them. DNA for the CDR3: TGCAGCGTTGTGGCAGCAATTATGAACACTGAAGCTTTCTTT. As protein: CSVVAAIMNTEAFF.

The chain joins TRBV9 to TRBJ2-3; D not resolved. V lost 3 bases to trimming and J lost 3 bases, with 11 bases between them. The CDR3 is 14 residues long. Germline assignment: CDR1 SGDLS and CDR2 YYNGEE. The CDR3 nucleotides read TGTGCCAGCAGCGCCGTAGACGGGACAGATACGCAGTATTTT. Translation: CASSAVDGTDTQYF.

The chain employs TRBV28 and TRBJ2-2, with 13 bases fitting TRBD2. This CDR3 comprises 17 residues. Germline CDR1 is MDHEN and CDR2 is SYDVKM. Trimming removed 5 bases from V and 9 bases from J; junction bases left unmatched: 12. The CDR3 DNA follows: TGTGCCAGCAGTCCCACCGGACTAGCGGGAGTCGGCCGGGAGCTGTTTTTT. Its protein is CASSPTGLAGVGRELFF.

The rearrangement uses TRBV7-3 and TRBJ2-3; D uncertain. Germline V gene sequence: CDR1 SGHTA, CDR2 FQGTGA. The CDR3 extends over 14 amino acids. Deletions cut 0 bases from V and 1 base from J, with 5 bases between. CDR3 DNA: TGTGCCAGCAGCTTAACGGGTGGCACAGATACGCAGTATTTT. Translation gives CASSLTGGTDTQYF.

The rearrangement uses TRBV12-5 and TRBJ2-1, with TRBD2 matching 8 bases. The V gene end was trimmed by 0 bases and the J gene end by 8 bases; junction bases not matched to a gene: 9. The CDR3 sequence is 16 residues long. CDR1 is LGHNT, CDR2 FRNRAP, per germline. The CDR3 sequence is CASGLVQGLAVDEQFF. The CDR3, as DNA: TGTGCTAGTGGTTTGGTACAAGGACTAGCTGTCGATGAGCAGTTCTTC.

V gene TRBV28 combines with J gene TRBJ1-2, with 9 bases matching TRBD1. CDR1 and CDR2 (germline): MDHEN, SYDVKM. V lost 4 bases, J lost 4 bases, and 10 bases stayed unmatched. The CDR3 runs 16 residues. The CDR3: CASSYMGRQGVYGYTF. In DNA, the CDR3 is TGTGCCAGCAGTTATATGGGCCGACAGGGGGTCTATGGCTACACCTTC.

The rearrangement joins TRBV12-3 or TRBV12-4 to TRBJ1-2, with 7 nucleotides matching TRBD1. This CDR3 region has 14 residues. Germline trimming cut 4 bases from V and 8 bases from J; bases unmatched to any gene: 10. This chain's CDR3 is CASSSTDRESGYTF. DNA of the CDR3: TGTGCCAGCAGTTCAACCGACAGGGAAAGCGGCTACACCTTC.

There are many counts of this clonotype. The genes are TRBV9 and TRBJ2-1; possible D gene TRBD2, 6 bases. Looked up from germline, CDR1 is SGDLS and CDR2 is YYNGEE. The ends were cut back, 3 bases at V and 3 bases at J, with 13 bases in the middle. The CDR3 consists of 15 residues. The CDR3: CASSAHRGNYNEQFF. CDR3 nucleotides: TGTGCCAGCAGCGCCCATCGGGGGAACTACAATGAGCAGTTCTTC.

This clonotype came up a few times. The V gene is TRBV2, the J gene TRBJ2-1; 7 positions agree with TRBD2. Germline loops: CDR1 SNHLY, CDR2 FYNNEI. Trimming cost V 8 bases and J 6 bases; bases outside gene matches: 16. CDR3 length equals 16 residues. CDR3 loop: CASRFARAGRPNEQFF. The CDR3 coding sequence is TGTGCCAGCCGGTTCGCCCGAGCGGGAAGACCCAATGAGCAGTTCTTC.

V and J are TRBV27 and TRBJ1-1; tentatively, D is TRBD1 (6 bases). Per the germline V gene, CDR1 is MNHEY and CDR2 is SMNVEV (reference sequence). The CDR3 spans 12 residues. Trimming took 8 bases from V and 1 from J, leaving 8 bases between them. This CDR3 reads CASLGANTEAFF. CDR3 nucleotides: TGTGCCAGCCTGGGGGCGAACACTGAAGCTTTCTTT.

This clonotype was seen more than once but under ten times. One end of the junction does not line up with germline, which may come from a read error. V and J are TRBV20-1 and TRBJ2-4; D might be TRBD1 (6 bases). This CDR3 region has 10 residues. The germline V gene has CDR1 DFQATT and CDR2 SNEGSKA (reference sequence). Here the CDR3 DNA reads TGCAGTGCTAGAGATAGGGGGTTCCACTTC. It is translated as CSARDRGFHF.

The sample holds a few counts of this clonotype. The V gene is TRBV12-3 or TRBV12-4, the J gene TRBJ2-7, with 11 bases fitting TRBD1. This CDR3 is built from 14 residues. V shed 6 bases, J shed 3 bases, and the junction held 4 bases outside the gene matches. CDR3: CASRRTGGNYEQYF. CDR3 nucleotides: TGTGCCAGCAGACGGACAGGGGGCAACTACGAGCAGTACTTC.

This clonotype was recorded at least ten times. The CDR3 sequence is CAISRGQDSYEQYF. CDR3 DNA sequence: TGTGCCATCAGCAGGGGACAGGACTCCTACGAGCAGTACTTC. V and J are TRBV10-3 and TRBJ2-7; 8 bases align to TRBD1. V lost 6 bases, J lost 0 bases, and 4 bases stayed unmatched. CDR3 length: 14 amino acids. Germline V gene lookup returns CDR1 ENHRY and CDR2 SYGVKD.

The chain recombines TRBV20-1 with TRBJ1-2; weak D call: TRBD1 (5 bases). The CDR3 spans 13 residues. V was cut by 5 bases and J by 4 bases, with 14 bases left in between. CDR1 and CDR2 (germline): DFQATT, SNEGSKA (reference sequence). CDR3 in DNA: TGCAGTGCTCGTAGGGGTCGCGGCTATGGCTACACCTTC. Protein: CSARRGRGYGYTF.

At least ten counts were recorded for this clonotype. V is TRBV4-1 and J is TRBJ1-5, with a possible D match to TRBD1 (5 bases). The germline V and J ends were trimmed by 1 base and 2 bases, with 12 bases remaining between them. The CDR3 is made up of 16 amino acids. Per germline, CDR1 MGHRA and CDR2 YSYEKL. In nucleotides, the CDR3 is TGCGCCAGCAGCCAAGCCCTGGGGCAGGGCAATCAGCCCCAGCATTTT. It is translated as CASSQALGQGNQPQHF.

The chain recombines TRBV27 with TRBJ2-7, with unresolved D. This CDR3 comprises 12 residues. CDR1 is MNHEY, CDR2 SMNVEV, per germline (reference sequence). V lost 4 bases, J lost 4 bases, and 8 bases lay in between. The CDR3 DNA is TGTGCCAGCAGTTACAACGGGTACGAGCAGTACTTC. Encoded protein: CASSYNGYEQYF.

The chain combines TRBV7-2 with TRBJ2-3, with D unresolved. V was cut by 3 bases and J by 1 base, with 8 bases left in between. The CDR3 covers 14 residues. Looked up from germline, CDR1 is SGHTA and CDR2 is FQGNSA. The CDR3 nucleotides read TGTGCCAGCAGCTTTAGCAGAGGCACAGATACGCAGTATTTT. Its protein product is CASSFSRGTDTQYF.

V usage is TRBV20-1 and J usage is TRBJ1-1; D is undetermined. The CDR3 has 15 amino acids. Trimming removed 0 bases from V and 3 bases from J, with 14 bases in between. CDR1 and CDR2 from the germline V gene are DFQATT and SNEGSKA (reference sequence). The CDR3 coding sequence is TGCAGTGCTAGAGATTCGAGAGCAGTTCACACTGAAGCTTTCTTT. Amino acid sequence: CSARDSRAVHTEAFF.

With regard to this clonotype: The final CDR3 position lacks the conserved phenylalanine or tryptophan, pointing to a likely read error. V usage is TRBV20-1 and J usage is TRBJ2-1, with 7 bases that match TRBD2. The CDR3 is 13 residues long. The germline V gene encodes CDR1 DFQATT and CDR2 SNEGSKA (reference sequence). The CDR3 sequence: CSPRGGSLDEQFS. DNA for the CDR3: TGCAGCCCTCGGGGCGGGAGTTTAGATGAGCAGTTCTCC.

The chain carries TRBV7-3 and TRBJ2-5; D tentatively reads TRBD1 or TRBD2 (6 bases each). The germline gives CDR1 SGHTA, CDR2 FQGTGA. V was clipped by 6 bases and J by 1 base, with 15 bases between them. This CDR3 comprises 15 residues. The CDR3 loop reads CASSRWGASQETQYF. The DNA for the CDR3 is TGTGCCAGCAGTCGGTGGGGGGCTTCCCAAGAGACCCAGTACTTC.

This clonotype was recorded many times. This chain uses TRBV29-1 with TRBJ2-7; D is unresolved. Trimming shortened V by 4 bases and J by 4 bases, and 8 bases separated the two germline ends. The CDR3 runs to 11 residues. Per the germline V gene, CDR1 is SQVTM and CDR2 is ANQGSEA. CDR3 coding DNA: TGCAGCGTTGGGTGGGATTACGAGCAGTACTTC. Translated: CSVGWDYEQYF.

This clonotype appeared many times. CDR3 protein: CASSPTWQNTEAFF. The CDR3 bases are TGTGCCAGCAGCCCTACGTGGCAGAACACTGAAGCTTTCTTT. V gene TRBV7-9 combines with J gene TRBJ1-1; no firm D call. The germline CDR1 and CDR2 sequences are SEHNR and FQNEAQ (reference sequence). The CDR3 spans 14 residues. Trimming took 5 bases from V and 1 from J, leaving 11 bases between them.

In this sample, this clonotype turned up a few times. The CDR3 region is CASSVTSADTQYF. DNA of the CDR3: TGCGCCAGCAGTGTGACTAGCGCAGATACGCAGTATTTT. The chain carries TRBV10-1 and TRBJ2-3; 8 bases are shared with TRBD2. Germline lookup yields CDR1 WNHNN and CDR2 SYGVQD (reference sequence). V shed 4 bases, J shed 4 bases, and the junction held 1 base outside the gene matches. This CDR3 contains 13 residues.

This clonotype was recorded at least ten times. V is TRBV7-2 and J is TRBJ2-1; TRBD2 might be the D (6 bases). Germline lookup yields CDR1 SGHTA and CDR2 FQGNSA. The V and J ends lost 0 bases and 4 bases respectively, with 13 bases between them. This CDR3 is 16 amino acids long. CDR3 sequence: CASSLATLAEYNEQFF. CDR3 DNA sequence: TGTGCCAGCAGCTTAGCCACCTTAGCGGAATACAATGAGCAGTTCTTC. Combining the CDR3 with reference TRBV7-2 and TRBJ2-1 gives the whole variable domain GAGVSQSPSNKVTEKGKDVELRCDPISGHTALYWYRQSLGQGLEFLIYFQGNSAPDKSGLPSDRFSAERTGGSVSTLTIQRTQQEDSAVYLCASSLATLAEYNEQFFGPGTRLTVL.

This clonotype was counted many times. The rearrangement uses TRBV29-1 and TRBJ2-7; D gene uncertain. Germline V CDR1 and CDR2: SQVTM, ANQGSEA. The CDR3 is 11 residues long. V was pared by 6 bases and J by 4 bases, with 10 bases between. For the CDR3, the DNA is TGCAGCGTCGCGACCTCTTACGAGCAGTACTTC. Translated: CSVATSYEQYF.

CDR3 DNA: TGTGCCAGCACCGGAGGGGGCTACGAGCAGTACTTC. It encodes CASTGGGYEQYF. The chain has TRBV27 and TRBJ2-7, with D perhaps TRBD1 or TRBD2 (6 bases each). This CDR3 region has 12 residues. Germline CDR1 reads MNHEY; CDR2 reads SMNVEV (reference sequence). Trimming took off 7 bases at V and 3 bases at J, with 10 bases between the two ends.